Each of the 30 T cell receptor beta chains below was sequenced from the same sample in a study of T cells in women clearing cervical HPV infection. The protocol was immunoSEQ multiplex PCR, while the TCRdb copy is restricted to in-frame clones and leaves out a portion. This sample carries tens of thousands of clones, with around 20% going to the ten biggest clones. The source material was blood buffy coat. These receptors were taken from a woman aged 18-69 years with a cervical HPV16 infection that either progressed to CIN3+ or cleared (not recorded which).

About this clone: Coverage ceases 3 residues before the CDR3 finishes, and the germline J gene fills in the end. This chain uses TRBV2 with TRBJ2-1, with TRBD1 matching over 8 bases. The CDR3 covers 14 residues. The germline CDR1 and CDR2 sequences are SNHLY and FYNNEI. With 7 bases clipped from V and 4 bases from J, the junction kept 6 bases outside the gene matches. Incomplete CDR3 DNA: TGTGCCAGCATGGGGAGACAGGGGTACAATGAG. As protein: CASMGRQGYNE. The entire CDR3 protein is CASMGRQGYNEQFF.

Details on this clone: The read halts 3 residues ahead of the CDR3 end, with the missing end drawn from the germline J gene. This chain joins TRBV23-1 and TRBJ2-2; 7 bases are shared with TRBD1. TRBV23-1 is filed as an ORF, its function uncertain. This CDR3 contains 15 residues. CDR3 region: CASSLSDRENEKLFF. Incomplete CDR3 DNA: TGCGCCAGCAGTCTCTCCGACAGGGAGAATGAAAAG.

To note about this clone: The read gets to within 3 residues of the CDR3 end, and the germline J gene fills in the rest. This chain uses TRBV19 with TRBJ2-6; 7 bases line up with TRBD2. The CDR3 extends over 18 amino acids. Germline values: CDR1 LNHDA, CDR2 SQIVND (reference sequence). J lost 0 bases, V lost 0 bases, and 5 bases had no gene match. The covered CDR3 bases are TGTGCCAGTAGTATAGATCTAGCGGTGAACTCTGGGGCCAACGTC. Translation gives CASSIDLAVNSGANV. The whole CDR3 reads CASSIDLAVNSGANVLTF.

With regard to this clone: The read ends 3 residues early relative to the CDR3; the germline J gene fills the gap. The V call is TRBV18, the J call TRBJ2-5, with D perhaps TRBD2 (6 bases). The CDR3 is 15 amino acids. Germline loops: CDR1 KGHSH, CDR2 LQKENI. Trimming shortened V by 3 bases and J by 7 bases, and 18 bases separated the two germline ends. The CDR3 is CASSPTVGTSGTQYF. The covered CDR3 bases are TGTGCCAGCTCACCGACCGTAGGGACTTCCGGGACC.

A word on this clone: The CDR3 end lies 3 residues beyond the end of the read and is filled in from the germline J gene. The V gene is TRBV5-6, the J gene TRBJ1-2; 8 bases map to TRBD1. The CDR3 spans 14 residues. Looked up from germline, CDR1 is SGHDT and CDR2 is YYEEEE. This chain's CDR3 is CASSLVGQAAGYTF. CDR3 DNA, as far as it was read: TGTGCCAGCAGCTTGGTGGGACAGGCGGCGGGC.

Comment on this clone: Coverage ceases 3 residues before the CDR3 finishes, and the germline J gene fills in the end. The chain uses TRBV6-1 and TRBJ2-7; unclear D gene. The CDR3 length is 13 residues. The germline V gene encodes CDR1 MNHNS and CDR2 SASEGT. V lost 2 bases and J 4 bases, leaving 9 bases between the germline ends. The CDR3 region is CASSERGRYEQYF. CDR3 DNA (partial): TGTGCCAGCAGTGAAAGAGGCAGATACGAG.

Notes on this clone: The observed sequence ends 3 residues before the CDR3 terminus, with the missing tail filled in from the germline J gene. The chain links TRBV6-2 or TRBV6-3 to TRBJ2-2; D is uncertain. Germline CDR1 reads MNHEY; CDR2 reads SVGEGT. V was trimmed by 3 bases and J by 0 bases, leaving 14 bases between them. CDR3 length: 17 residues. The sequenced part of the CDR3 DNA is TGTGCCAGCAGTTATCTAGTTTCGCTTTCGAACACCGGGGAG. Its translation is CASSYLVSLSNTGE. The whole CDR3 protein is CASSYLVSLSNTGELFF.

On this clone: The CDR3 extends 3 residues past the end of the read, so its final part is completed from the germline J gene. The chain combines TRBV11-3 with TRBJ2-1, with a possible D match to TRBD2 (5 bases). The V gene's germline CDR1 is SGHNT and CDR2 YENEEA. The CDR3 length is 13 residues. V lost 6 bases and J lost 6, with 12 bases in between. CDR3 DNA (partial): TGTGCCAGCAGAGGAACGGGGTCCAATGAG. Translating gives CASRGTGSNE. The full CDR3 protein is CASRGTGSNEQFF.

Details on this clone: The missing CDR3 end, 3 residues past where the read stops, is filled in from the germline J gene. This sample also contains other DNA sequences that code for the same CDR3. V and J are TRBV18 and TRBJ2-1; perhaps TRBD2 as D (7 bases). The germline V gene encodes CDR1 KGHSH and CDR2 LQKENI. The ends were cut back, 6 bases at V and 8 bases at J, with 26 bases in the middle. The CDR3 contains 17 residues. CDR3 in amino acids: CASSPPSLGGREHEQFF. The CDR3 bases that were read are TGTGCCAGCTCCCCTCCCTCCCTCGGGGGGCGCGAACATGAG. Looking up the rest from reference TRBV18 and TRBJ2-1 gives the full variable domain: NAGVMQNPRHLVRRRGQEARLRCSPMKGHSHVYWYRQLPEEGLKFMVYLQKENIIDESGMPKERFSAEFPKEGPSILRIQQVVRGDSAAYFCASSPPSLGGREHEQFFGPGTRLTVL.

The CDR3 protein is CASSEEGQGGYGYTF. The part of the CDR3 DNA that was read is TGTGCCAGCAGTGAAGAGGGACAGGGAGGTTATGGC. The rearrangement links TRBV6-1 to TRBJ1-2, with 9 bases matching TRBD1. From the germline J gene comes the end of the CDR3, since the read stops 3 residues before it. The germline CDR1 and CDR2 sequences are MNHNS and SASEGT. V lost 1 base, J lost 5 bases, and 5 bases stayed unmatched. CDR3 length equals 15 residues.

In regard to this clone: Read sequence stops 3 residues before the CDR3 end, and the germline J gene provides the missing end. The V and J genes are TRBV5-6 and TRBJ2-3; TRBD2 agrees at 7 bases. Trimming cost V 2 bases and J 6 bases; bases outside gene matches: 6. Germline CDR1 SGHDT, CDR2 YYEEEE. The length of the CDR3 is 14 residues. This CDR3 reads CASSFGGGWDTQYF. CDR3 bases read: TGTGCCAGCAGCTTTGGGGGGGGGTGGGATACG.

The part of the CDR3 DNA that was read is TGCGCCAGCAGCTTCCCCCAGAACACTGAA. Its translation: CASSFPQNTE. The CDR3 in full is CASSFPQNTEAFF. V gene TRBV5-1 combines with J gene TRBJ1-1, with unresolved D. The observed sequence ends 3 residues before the CDR3 terminus, with the missing tail filled in from the germline J gene. The CDR3 extends over 13 amino acids. V was clipped by 2 bases and J by 1 base, with 6 bases between them. Germline-derived CDR1 and CDR2 are SGHRS and YFSETQ.

As regards this clone: The read terminates 3 residues ahead of where the CDR3 ends, so the germline J gene completes it. The chain employs TRBV20-1 and TRBJ2-5; D is uncertain. Per germline, CDR1 DFQATT and CDR2 SNEGSKA (reference sequence). Trimming removed 4 bases at V and 5 bases at J, with 17 bases between. This CDR3 spans 14 amino acids. The CDR3 DNA, read in part, is TGCAGTGCTATTCGTAGTGACTTGAGGGAGACC. Its translation: CSAIRSDLRET. The whole CDR3 sequence is CSAIRSDLRETQYF.

As concerns this clone: The read ends 3 residues before the CDR3 terminus; that terminus is restored from the germline J gene. The J gene is TRBJ1-1, the V gene TRBV20-1; D is unclear. The germline V gene has CDR1 DFQATT and CDR2 SNEGSKA (reference sequence). The CDR3 length is 13 residues. The germline V and J ends were trimmed by 1 base and 0 bases, with 6 bases remaining between them. The DNA read from the CDR3 is TGCAGTGCTAGAGCGACACTGAACACTGAA. It specifies CSARATLNTE. The CDR3, in full, reads CSARATLNTEAFF.

Note on this clone: Read data end 3 residues before the CDR3 end; the end is taken from the germline J gene. The chain links TRBV11-2 to TRBJ1-4; D is undetermined. CDR3 length: 14 residues. Germline V gene sequence: CDR1 SGHAT, CDR2 FQNNGV. Trimming removed 6 bases from V and 3 bases from J, with 11 bases in between. The sequenced CDR3 bases are TGTGCCAGCAGAATACATACCGCTAATGAAAAA. It translates to CASRIHTANEK. The entire CDR3 protein is CASRIHTANEKLFF.

With regard to this clone: The read ends 3 residues before the CDR3 terminus; that terminus is restored from the germline J gene. The V and J genes are TRBV7-3 and TRBJ2-3; 14 positions match TRBD2. From germline, CDR1 is SGHTA and CDR2 FQGTGA. The V and J ends lost 1 base and 0 bases, in that order; junction bases with no gene match: 9. The CDR3 is 20 amino acids. The DNA read from the CDR3 is TGTGCCAGCAGCTTAAGGTTGGGTCGACTAGCGGGGGGGAGCACAGATACG. This translates into CASSLRLGRLAGGSTDT. The full-length CDR3 reads as CASSLRLGRLAGGSTDTQYF.

A remark on this clone: The read ends 3 residues early relative to the CDR3; the germline J gene fills the gap. The chain uses TRBV29-1 and TRBJ2-3, with 7 bases that match TRBD2. With V trimmed by 7 bases and J by 8 bases, 15 bases remained unmatched. The CDR3 spans 14 residues. The germline V gene encodes CDR1 SQVTM and CDR2 ANQGSEA. CDR3 sequence: CSASSSPSGGTQYF. CDR3 bases read: TGCAGCGCCTCTAGCTCCCCCTCGGGGGGTACG.

As regards this clone: With the read ending 3 residues before the CDR3 end, the germline J gene is used to fill in that end. This sequence joins TRBV19 and TRBJ2-5; 9 nucleotides line up with TRBD2. In germline, CDR1 is LNHDA, CDR2 SQIVND (reference sequence). The CDR3 has 12 residues. The V segment lost 9 bases and the J segment 5 bases; nucleotides outside the gene matches: 4. The chain's CDR3 is CASPGLAETQYF. CDR3 DNA, as far as it was read: TGTGCCAGCCCGGGACTAGCTGAGACC.

Regarding this clone: The read gets to within 3 residues of the CDR3 end, and the germline J gene fills in the rest. The chain recombines TRBV29-1 with TRBJ2-5, with D perhaps TRBD1 (6 bases). The CDR3 sequence is 12 residues long. CDR1 and CDR2 from the germline V gene are SQVTM and ANQGSEA. V dropped 3 bases and J dropped 4 bases, with 9 bases sitting between them. CDR3 bases read: TGCAGCGTTGAGGCCAGGGGAGAGACC. It yields the protein CSVEARGET. The whole CDR3 protein is CSVEARGETQYF.

Details on this clone: From the germline J gene comes the end of the CDR3, since the read stops 3 residues before it. The chain carries TRBV12-3 or TRBV12-4 and TRBJ2-1; TRBD1 is a possible D gene (6 bases). The CDR3 covers 13 residues. Trimming removed 6 bases at V and 4 bases at J, with 10 bases between. The CDR3 sequence: CASSLQGYNEQFF. The covered CDR3 bases are TGTGCCAGCAGCCTACAGGGTTACAATGAG.

Comments on this clone: The read finishes 3 residues shy of the CDR3 end, and the germline J gene is used to complete it. The chain joins TRBV4-1 to TRBJ2-7; TRBD2 matches 11 bases. The CDR3 length is 16 residues. The germline gives CDR1 MGHRA, CDR2 YSYEKL. V dropped 4 bases and J dropped 3; count of bases not matched to a gene: 8. Partial CDR3 DNA: TGCGCCAGCAGCCTACGTTTAGCGGGAGGGGTCTACGAG. This codes for CASSLRLAGGVYE. The full CDR3 protein is CASSLRLAGGVYEQYF.

Details on this clone: From the germline J gene comes the end of the CDR3, since the read stops 3 residues before it. This chain connects TRBV20-1 to TRBJ1-5; 7 positions match TRBD1. This CDR3 has 13 amino acids. V gave up 4 bases and J gave up 6 bases; unmatched junction bases: 6. The germline V gene encodes CDR1 DFQATT and CDR2 SNEGSKA (reference sequence). This CDR3 is CSAMGRDSQPQHF. CDR3 bases read: TGCAGTGCTATGGGGAGGGACAGTCAGCCC.

As for this clone: The sequenced fragment ends 3 residues before the CDR3 boundary, so the rest is inferred from the germline J gene. The chain is built from TRBV29-1 and TRBJ2-1, with TRBD1 matching 8 bases. CDR3 length equals 14 residues. CDR1 and CDR2 (germline): SQVTM, ANQGSEA. Trimming at V came to 4 bases and at J to 3 bases, leaving 5 bases not matched to a gene. CDR3 amino acids: CSVGLGTGYNEQFF. The CDR3 bases that were read are TGCAGCGTTGGCCTAGGGACAGGCTACAATGAG.

Of note for this clone: Read data end 3 residues before the CDR3 end; the end is taken from the germline J gene. The rearrangement links TRBV28 to TRBJ1-2; D is perhaps TRBD1 (6 bases). Germline lookup yields CDR1 MDHEN and CDR2 SYDVKM. V lost 4 bases, J lost 2 bases, and 14 bases lay in between. The CDR3 is 15 residues long. The CDR3 protein is CASSSPLTGNYGYTF. Partial CDR3 DNA: TGTGCCAGCAGTTCACCCCTGACAGGAAACTATGGC.

Regarding this clone: The sequenced fragment ends 3 residues before the CDR3 boundary, so the rest is inferred from the germline J gene. V usage is TRBV18 and J usage is TRBJ1-2; 9 nucleotides line up with TRBD1. The CDR3 runs to 15 residues. The germline gives CDR1 KGHSH, CDR2 LQKENI. The CDR3 DNA, read in part, is TGTGCCAGCTCACGGGGACAGGGACTAGGTAATGAC. It codes for CASSRGQGLGND. The complete CDR3 protein is CASSRGQGLGNDYTF.

In regard to this clone: The read ends 3 residues before the CDR3 terminus; that terminus is restored from the germline J gene. The chain links TRBV6-4 to TRBJ2-7, with 8 bases matching TRBD1. The CDR3 covers 14 residues. CDR1 and CDR2 from the germline V gene are MRHNA and SNTAGT. V dropped 7 bases and J dropped 2; count of bases not matched to a gene: 7. The CDR3 is CASIYGTGTYEQYF. CDR3 bases read: TGTGCCAGCATCTACGGGACAGGCACCTACGAG.

Details on this clone: Coverage ceases 3 residues before the CDR3 finishes, and the germline J gene fills in the end. The V call is TRBV18, the J call TRBJ1-2, with D maybe TRBD1 (5 bases). The germline V gene encodes CDR1 KGHSH and CDR2 LQKENI. This CDR3 has 15 residues. The CDR3 loop is CASSPGAGGADTYTF. The DNA read from the CDR3 is TGTGCCAGCTCACCCGGAGCGGGAGGGGCAGATACC.

Details on this clone: Coverage ceases 3 residues before the CDR3 finishes, and the germline J gene fills in the end. The chain is built from TRBV20-1 and TRBJ2-2; maybe TRBD1 (5 bases). Germline assignment: CDR1 DFQATT and CDR2 SNEGSKA (reference sequence). The CDR3 contains 15 residues. The CDR3 bases that were read are TGCAGTGCTAGAGATCCCCAGGGCTCGCTGGGGCCG. Translation: CSARDPQGSLGP. The complete CDR3 protein is CSARDPQGSLGPLFF.

With respect to this clone: Read data end 3 residues before the CDR3 end; the end is taken from the germline J gene. This chain joins TRBV7-9 and TRBJ1-4; D unclear. The germline V gene encodes CDR1 SEHNR and CDR2 FQNEAQ (reference sequence). The CDR3 covers 14 residues. V gave up 6 bases and J gave up 3 bases, with 11 bases separating them. CDR3 bases read: TGTGCCAGCAGTGCGGGGATATCTAATGAAAAA. Its translation: CASSAGISNEK. The CDR3 as a whole reads CASSAGISNEKLFF.

In regard to this clone: The read comes to an end 3 residues before the CDR3 does, leaving the germline J gene to fill in the end. The chain uses TRBV19 and TRBJ2-3; 11 bases line up with TRBD2. Looked up from germline, CDR1 is LNHDA and CDR2 is SQIVND (reference sequence). V shed 2 bases and J 4 bases; nucleotides not matched to a gene: 5. The CDR3 contains 16 residues. CDR3 region: CASSISLAGGADTQYF. Partial CDR3 DNA: TGTGCCAGTAGTATATCTCTAGCGGGAGGTGCAGATACG.